This is a list of T cell receptor beta chains from one sample in a study of a mutant IDH1 vaccine in newly diagnosed glioma. Here immunoSEQ multiplex PCR was the method, and the copy in TCRdb shows in-frame clones only, minus some. The sample yields under 40,000 clones, over 85% seen once. For these TCRs, the target antigens are not known. This material consisted of PBMCs, taken from a glioma patient whose treatment included an IDH1 peptide vaccine. Receptor source: a man between 40 and 49 years old with glioma. CDR3s include the opening cysteine and the closing phenylalanine or tryptophan. A D gene is named only where the DNA matches it firmly. Clone size is stated in some rows and not others, as once, few, many or a class when expanded.

d_gene	v_gene	abundance	j_gene	CDR3nt	CDR3aa
TRBD1	TRBV7-9	.	TRBJ1-4	TGTGCCAGCAGCACCTACAGGGGGCGGGCTAATGAAAAACTGTTTTTT	CASSTYRGRANEKLFF
.	TRBV6-5	.	TRBJ1-6	TGTGCCAGCAGTGCGACAGAGCCCTATAATTCACCCCTCCACTTT	CASSATEPYNSPLHF
TRBD2	TRBV6-1	.	TRBJ2-3	TGTGCCAGCAGTGAGACTAGCGGGGGGGCAGATACGCAGTATTTT	CASSETSGGADTQYF
.	TRBV13	.	TRBJ2-3	TGTGCCAGCAGCTTAGACGGCGTCACTCACAATACAGATACGCAGTATTTT	CASSLDGVTHNTDTQYF
.	TRBV5-1	few	TRBJ2-3	TGCGCCAGCAGCTTCAGGGAAGAGACAGATACGCAGTATTTT	CASSFREETDTQYF
.	TRBV4-3	.	TRBJ1-5	TGCGCCAGCAGCCAAGGCCTAGGGGACATCGAGCCCCAGCATTTT	CASSQGLGDIEPQHF
TRBD2	TRBV4-1	.	TRBJ2-5	TGCGCCAGCAGCCAGACGGCGGCTAGCGGGGGAAACCAAGAGACCCAGTACTTC	CASSQTAASGGNQETQYF
.	TRBV4-1	.	TRBJ1-1	TGCGCCAGCAGCCACCCAATTACAGGGTACACTGAAGCTTTCTTT	CASSHPITGYTEAFF
.	TRBV14	.	TRBJ2-1	TGTGCCAGCAGCCAGCGCCGGGACTCCAGCTCCTACAATGAGCAGTTCTTC	CASSQRRDSSSYNEQFF
TRBD1	TRBV4-1	.	TRBJ1-6	TGCGCCAGCAGCCAAGTCCCGACAGGGGTTAAATCACCCCTCCACTTT	CASSQVPTGVKSPLHF
.	TRBV5-1	.	TRBJ2-5	TGCGCCAGCAGCTTGGGGCCTAACGTGGAGACCCAGTACTTC	CASSLGPNVETQYF
.	TRBV5-1	.	TRBJ1-1	TGCGCCAGCAGCCCCAGGACAGAGCTGAACACTGAAGCTTTCTTT	CASSPRTELNTEAFF
.	TRBV2	.	TRBJ1-1	TGTGCCAGCAGGGTCGTCCGGGCCAATGAAGCTTTCTTT	CASRVVRANEAFF
.	TRBV29-1	.	TRBJ2-2	TGCAGCGTTCTTTCACGAGGCCCCGGGGAGCTGTTTTTT	CSVLSRGPGELFF
TRBD1	TRBV29-1	once	TRBJ1-1	TGCAGCGTGGGGGACAGGGTCATGGTTTTCTTT	CSVGDRVMVFF
TRBD2	TRBV28	.	TRBJ2-3	TGTGCCAGCACCTCCCGCGGGACTAGCATCGCATGGGAGCAGTATTTT	CASTSRGTSIAWEQYF
.	TRBV18	.	TRBJ1-2	TGTGCCAGCTCACCAGGGCAGGGCCCTGGCTACACCTTC	CASSPGQGPGYTF
.	TRBV6-1	.	TRBJ1-3	TGTGCCAGCAGTCTCGGGGGGGGGAATGGAAACACCATATATTTT	CASSLGGGNGNTIYF
TRBD2	TRBV7-9	once	TRBJ2-2	TGTGCCAGCAGCTTAGGGGCCCAGCGGGAGGACGGCGGGGAGCTGTTTTTT	CASSLGAQREDGGELFF
.	TRBV4-3	.	TRBJ2-1	TGCGCCAGCAGCCAAGATCGTGGTACGGCCCTGCAGTTCTTC	CASSQDRGTALQFF
.	TRBV7-9	.	TRBJ2-5	TGTGCCAGCAGCCTACCAGGGGTCCAAGAGACCCAGTACTTC	CASSLPGVQETQYF
TRBD1	TRBV7-3	.	TRBJ2-7	TGTGCCAGCAGCTTCGACCGGGACAGGGGATCCGAGCAGTACTTC	CASSFDRDRGSEQYF
.	TRBV6-5	.	TRBJ1-1	TGTGCCAGCAGTTCCCGACGGGGGGCTGAAGCTTTCTTT	CASSSRRGAEAFF
.	TRBV27	.	TRBJ1-6	TGTGCCAGCAGTTTAAGGGTACTTTCACCCCTCCACTTT	CASSLRVLSPLHF
.	TRBV10-3	.	TRBJ1-1	TGTGCCATCAGGGCGCCCCTGGAGGACACTGAAGCTTTCTTT	CAIRAPLEDTEAFF
.	TRBV5-4	once	TRBJ2-5	TGTGCCAGCAGCTTGGCCCAGGCAGGGAGACAGACCCAGTACTTC	CASSLAQAGRQTQYF
.	TRBV27	.	TRBJ2-2	TGTGCCAGCAGACCCAGGAACACCGGGGAGCTGTTTTTT	CASRPRNTGELFF
TRBD1	TRBV5-1	.	TRBJ2-3	TGCGCCAGCAGCTTCAGGGGGCGCGGCACAGATACGCAGTATTTT	CASSFRGRGTDTQYF
.	TRBV28	.	TRBJ2-1	TGTGCCAGCAGCCCACCGATCTACAATGAGCAGTTCTTC	CASSPPIYNEQFF
TRBD2	TRBV7-8	once	TRBJ2-1	TGTGCCAGCAGCTTAGCCCATACTAGCGGGGAGAATGAGCAGTTCTTC	CASSLAHTSGENEQFF
.	TRBV27	.	TRBJ2-7	TGTGCCAGCAGCCCTCACCCCTCCGGGCCCTTCTACGAGCAGTACTTC	CASSPHPSGPFYEQYF
.	TRBV29-1	.	TRBJ1-2	TGCAGCGTTGAAGATCTTAAGTATGGCTACACCTTC	CSVEDLKYGYTF
TRBD1	TRBV7-9	.	TRBJ1-2	TGTGCCAGCGGCAACCGGGACAGTAGGAACTATGGCTACACCTTC	CASGNRDSRNYGYTF
TRBD1	TRBV7-2	.	TRBJ2-2	TGTGCCAGCAGCTTAAGGGGACAGGGAATACCCGGGGAGCTGTTTTTT	CASSLRGQGIPGELFF
TRBD1	TRBV6-4	.	TRBJ1-6	TGTGCCAGCAGTATCGTCCGGGACAGTAATTCACCCCTCCACTTT	CASSIVRDSNSPLHF
TRBD2	TRBV11-1	.	TRBJ2-1	TGTGCCAGCAGCTCCCCTCTAGCGGGAGTGGTCAATGAGCAGTTCTTC	CASSSPLAGVVNEQFF
TRBD1	TRBV15	.	TRBJ2-3	TGTGCCACCAGCAGAGAGAGGGACAGGGAATCAGATACGCAGTATTTT	CATSRERDRESDTQYF
TRBD1	TRBV2	.	TRBJ1-2	TGTGCCAGCAGTGAAAGGACAGGGTATGGCTACACCTTC	CASSERTGYGYTF
TRBD1	TRBV2	.	TRBJ1-2	TGTGCCAGCAGTGAGGCGGCAGGGGGCGCCGGTAACTATGGCTACACCTTC	CASSEAAGGAGNYGYTF
TRBD1	TRBV18	.	TRBJ1-2	TGTGCCAGCTCCCCAGGACAGGGTGAATGGGGCTACACCTTC	CASSPGQGEWGYTF
.	TRBV5-1	.	TRBJ2-3	TGCGCCAGCAGCCGTCGGGGTGGAGATACGCAGTATTTT	CASSRRGGDTQYF
.	TRBV28	once	TRBJ1-3	TGTGCCAGCGAGGAGCCAGGGCCTGGAAACACCATATATTTT	CASEEPGPGNTIYF
.	TRBV4-2	.	TRBJ2-6	TGTGCCAGCAGCCCGCTCAACACTGGGGCCAACGTCCTGACTTTC	CASSPLNTGANVLTF
.	TRBV30	.	TRBJ2-3	TGTGCCTGGAGTGATGGGGGTACGCAGTATTTT	CAWSDGGTQYF
.	TRBV5-4	few	TRBJ2-7	TGTGCCAGCAGCTTGGGACTCCCGGGGAACGAGCAGTACTTC	CASSLGLPGNEQYF
.	TRBV30	.	TRBJ1-5	TGTGCCTGGAGTGTAAAAAGGGATCAGCCCCAGCATTTT	CAWSVKRDQPQHF
.	TRBV28	.	TRBJ2-2	TGTGCCAGCAGTTTAGACCAGGGGAACACCGGGGAGCTGTTTTTT	CASSLDQGNTGELFF
.	TRBV28	.	TRBJ2-2	TGTGCCAGCAGTTTAGAGGGAGAAGCCGGGGAGCTGTTTTTT	CASSLEGEAGELFF
TRBD2	TRBV4-1	once	TRBJ2-3	TGCGCCAGCAGCCAAAGACTAGCGGGATACACAGATACGCAGTATTTT	CASSQRLAGYTDTQYF
.	TRBV5-1	once	TRBJ1-5	TGCGCCAGCAGCTTGTCAGGAGTTGGTAATCAGCCCCAGCATTTT	CASSLSGVGNQPQHF
.	TRBV5-5	.	TRBJ1-1	TGTGCCAGCAGCCACGACCTTGGGGCGGGGGCTTTCTTT	CASSHDLGAGAFF
TRBD2	TRBV10-1	.	TRBJ2-3	TGCGCCAGCAGTCAGACTAGCGGGGGGGCCAGAGTAAGCACAGATACGCAGTATTTT	CASSQTSGGARVSTDTQYF
.	TRBV7-2	.	TRBJ2-1	TGTGCCAGCACTTCAATCCGGGACTGGGTAAACAATGAGCAGTTCTTC	CASTSIRDWVNNEQFF
TRBD1	TRBV6-5	once	TRBJ2-2	TGTGCCAGCAGCCCCGACAGGGGGTCGACCGGGGAGCTGTTTTTT	CASSPDRGSTGELFF
TRBD1	TRBV7-9	.	TRBJ2-3	TGTGCCAGCAGCTACAGGGGTCTGGTCACAGATACGCAGTATTTT	CASSYRGLVTDTQYF